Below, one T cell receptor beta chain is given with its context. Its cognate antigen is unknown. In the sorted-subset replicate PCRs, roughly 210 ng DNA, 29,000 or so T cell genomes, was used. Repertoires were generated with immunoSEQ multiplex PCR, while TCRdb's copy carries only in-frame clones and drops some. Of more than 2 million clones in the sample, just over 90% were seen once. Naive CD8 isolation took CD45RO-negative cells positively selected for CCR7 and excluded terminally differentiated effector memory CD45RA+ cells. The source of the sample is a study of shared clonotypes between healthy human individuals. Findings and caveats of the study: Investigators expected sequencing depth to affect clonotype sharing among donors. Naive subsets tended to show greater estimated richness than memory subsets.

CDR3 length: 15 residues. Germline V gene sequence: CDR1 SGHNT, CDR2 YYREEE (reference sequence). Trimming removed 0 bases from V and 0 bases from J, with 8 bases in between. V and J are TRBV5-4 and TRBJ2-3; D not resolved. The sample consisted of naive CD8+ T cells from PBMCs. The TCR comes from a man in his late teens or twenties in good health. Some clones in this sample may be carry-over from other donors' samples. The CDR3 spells CASSLGPSSTDTQYF. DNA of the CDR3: TGTGCCAGCAGCTTGGGGCCGTCTAGCACAGATACGCAGTATTTT.